This TCR beta chain was sequenced during a study of blood T cell repertoires in COVID-19. Study-wide context: Samples representing acute and convalescent COVID-19 were sourced from the United States, Italy and Spain. PBMCs, B-cell-depleted T cells, or T cells were the source of the cDNA or gDNA that made up the material.

Authors' processing steps: Estimated nucleated cell counts came from reference gene primer amplification. Sequenced by immunoSEQ multiplex PCR; TCRdb stores in-frame clones only, minus some. V and J calls plus clone size are reproduced from that table; the DNA served to infer D and trimming. Among 100,000 to 120,000 clones, approximately 78% were seen once, and the ten largest hold less than 20%. This clone has just a few counts. The sequence was collected from a woman of 80 years or more with acute or convalescent COVID-19. Sequenced: peripheral blood.

CDR3 bases: TGTGCCAGCAGCGCCCGTTGGGGCGACAATGAGCAGTTCTTC. Translation: CASSARWGDNEQFF. The chain carries TRBV7-2 and TRBJ2-1; D possibly corresponds to TRBD1 (5 bases). CDR3 length: 14 amino acids. Trimming removed 5 bases at V and 5 bases at J, with 13 bases between. Germline V lookup: CDR1 SGHTA, CDR2 FQGNSA.